This T cell receptor beta chain was identified during a study of CD8+ T cells in alopecia areata. Described treatment: oral pan-JAK inhibitor, 5-10 mg twice daily. Sequencing used cDNA as its template, made by extracting RNA and reverse transcribing it. Produced via immunoSEQ multiplex PCR; TCRdb's table is partial and in-frame only. The profile shows fewer than 250,000 clones, roughly two fifths of them singletons. The CDR3 totals 12 residues. Germline V gene sequence: CDR1 SQVTM, CDR2 ANQGSEA. The V and J ends lost 8 bases and 1 base respectively, with 11 bases between them. This clone was counted only a few times.

This sequence was found in a human donor with alopecia areata. The sample in question was CD4+ T cells sorted from blood, obtained at approximately week 34, from a patient treated with tofacitinib. This chain links TRBV29-1 with TRBJ1-1; D is uncertain. In DNA, the CDR3 is TGCAGCTTAAGACGGACGAACACTGAAGCTTTCTTT. The encoded protein is CSLRRTNTEAFF.